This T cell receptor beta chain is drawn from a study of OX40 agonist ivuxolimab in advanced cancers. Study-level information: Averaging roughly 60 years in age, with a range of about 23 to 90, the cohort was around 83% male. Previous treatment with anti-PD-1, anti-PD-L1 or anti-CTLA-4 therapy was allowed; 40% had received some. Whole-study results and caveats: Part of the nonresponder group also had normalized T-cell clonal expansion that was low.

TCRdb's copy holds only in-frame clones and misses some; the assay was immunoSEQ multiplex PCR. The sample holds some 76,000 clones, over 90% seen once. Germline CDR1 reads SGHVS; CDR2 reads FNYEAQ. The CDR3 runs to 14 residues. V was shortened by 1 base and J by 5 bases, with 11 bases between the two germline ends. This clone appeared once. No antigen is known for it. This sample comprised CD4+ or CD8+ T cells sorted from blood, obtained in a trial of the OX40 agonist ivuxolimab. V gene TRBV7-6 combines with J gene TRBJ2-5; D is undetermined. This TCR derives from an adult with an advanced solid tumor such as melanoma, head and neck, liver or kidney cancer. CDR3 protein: CASSLVEDRETQYF. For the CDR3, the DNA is TGTGCCAGCAGCTTAGTTGAGGACCGGGAGACCCAGTACTTC. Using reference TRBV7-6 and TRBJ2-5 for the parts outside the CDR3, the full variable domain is GAGVSQSPRYKVTKRGQDVALRCDPISGHVSLYWYRQALGQGPEFLTYFNYEAQQDKSGLPNDRFSAERPEGSISTLTIQRTEQRDSAMYRCASSLVEDRETQYFGPGTRLLVL.